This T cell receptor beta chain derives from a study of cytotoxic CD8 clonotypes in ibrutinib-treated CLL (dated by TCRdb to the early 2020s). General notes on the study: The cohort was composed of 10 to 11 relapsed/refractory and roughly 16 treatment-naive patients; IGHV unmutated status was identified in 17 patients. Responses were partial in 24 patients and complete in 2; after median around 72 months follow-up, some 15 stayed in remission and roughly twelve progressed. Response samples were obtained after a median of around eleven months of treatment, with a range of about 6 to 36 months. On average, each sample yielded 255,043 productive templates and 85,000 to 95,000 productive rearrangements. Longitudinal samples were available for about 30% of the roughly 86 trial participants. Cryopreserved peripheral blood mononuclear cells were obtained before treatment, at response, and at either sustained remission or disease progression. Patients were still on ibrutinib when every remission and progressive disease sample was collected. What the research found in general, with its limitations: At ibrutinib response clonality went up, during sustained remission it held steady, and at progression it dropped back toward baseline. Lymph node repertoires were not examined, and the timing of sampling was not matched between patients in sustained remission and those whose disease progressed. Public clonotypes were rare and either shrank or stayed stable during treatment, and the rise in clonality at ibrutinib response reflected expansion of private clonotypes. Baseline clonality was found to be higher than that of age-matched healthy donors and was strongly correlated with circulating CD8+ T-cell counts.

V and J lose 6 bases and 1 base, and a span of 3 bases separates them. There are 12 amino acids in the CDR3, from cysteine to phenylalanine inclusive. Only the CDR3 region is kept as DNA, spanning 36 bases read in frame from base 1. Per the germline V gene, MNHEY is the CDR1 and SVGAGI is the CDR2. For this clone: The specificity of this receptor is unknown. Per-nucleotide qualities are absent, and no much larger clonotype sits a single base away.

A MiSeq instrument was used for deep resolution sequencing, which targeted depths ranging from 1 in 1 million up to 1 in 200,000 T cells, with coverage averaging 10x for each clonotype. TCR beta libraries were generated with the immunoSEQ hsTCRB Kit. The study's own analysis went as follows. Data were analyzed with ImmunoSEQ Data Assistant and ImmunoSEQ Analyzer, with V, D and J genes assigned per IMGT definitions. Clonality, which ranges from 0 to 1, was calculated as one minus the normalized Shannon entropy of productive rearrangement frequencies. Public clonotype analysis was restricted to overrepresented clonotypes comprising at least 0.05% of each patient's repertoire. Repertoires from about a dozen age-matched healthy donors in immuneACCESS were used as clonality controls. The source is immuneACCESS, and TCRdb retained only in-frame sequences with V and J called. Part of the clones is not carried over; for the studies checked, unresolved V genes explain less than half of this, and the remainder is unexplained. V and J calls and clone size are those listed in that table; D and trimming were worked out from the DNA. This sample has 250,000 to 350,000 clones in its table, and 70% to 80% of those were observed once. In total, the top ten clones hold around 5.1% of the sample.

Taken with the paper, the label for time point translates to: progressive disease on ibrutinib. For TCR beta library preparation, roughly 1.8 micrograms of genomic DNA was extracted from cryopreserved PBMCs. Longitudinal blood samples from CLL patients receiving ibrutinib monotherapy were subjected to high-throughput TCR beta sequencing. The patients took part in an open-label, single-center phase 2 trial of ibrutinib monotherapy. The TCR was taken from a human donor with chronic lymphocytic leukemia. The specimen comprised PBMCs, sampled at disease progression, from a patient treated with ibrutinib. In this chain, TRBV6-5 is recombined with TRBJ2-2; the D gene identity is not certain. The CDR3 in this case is CASSGNTGELFF. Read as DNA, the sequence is TGTGCCAGCAGCGGGAACACCGGGGAGCTGTTTTTT.